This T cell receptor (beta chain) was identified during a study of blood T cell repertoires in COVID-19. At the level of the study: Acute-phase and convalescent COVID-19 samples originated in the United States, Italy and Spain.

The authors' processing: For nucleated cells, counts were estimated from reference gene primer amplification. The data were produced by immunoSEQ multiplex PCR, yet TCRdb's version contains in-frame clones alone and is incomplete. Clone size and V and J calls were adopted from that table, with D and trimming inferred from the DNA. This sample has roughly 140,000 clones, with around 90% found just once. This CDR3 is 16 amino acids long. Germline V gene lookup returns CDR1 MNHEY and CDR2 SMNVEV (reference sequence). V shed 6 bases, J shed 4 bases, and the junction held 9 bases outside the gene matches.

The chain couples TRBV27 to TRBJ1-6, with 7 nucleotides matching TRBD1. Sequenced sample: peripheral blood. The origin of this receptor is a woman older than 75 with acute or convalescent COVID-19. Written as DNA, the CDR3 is TGTGCCAGCAGCCGAGGGGGCAGGGAGTATAATTCACCCCTCCACTTT. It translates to CASSRGGREYNSPLHF.